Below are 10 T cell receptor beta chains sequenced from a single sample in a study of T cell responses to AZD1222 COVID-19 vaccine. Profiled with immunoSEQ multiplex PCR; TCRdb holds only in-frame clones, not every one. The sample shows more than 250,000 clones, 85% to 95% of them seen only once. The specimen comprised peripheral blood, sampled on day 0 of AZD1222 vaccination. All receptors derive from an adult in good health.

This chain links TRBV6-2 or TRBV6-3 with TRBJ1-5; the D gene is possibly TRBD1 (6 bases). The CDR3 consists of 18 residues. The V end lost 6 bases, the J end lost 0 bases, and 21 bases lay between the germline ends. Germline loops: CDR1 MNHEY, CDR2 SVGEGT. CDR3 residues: CASSLGQKERYSNQPQHF. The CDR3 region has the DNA TGTGCCAGCAGCCTAGGACAGAAAGAAAGATATAGCAATCAGCCCCAGCATTTT.

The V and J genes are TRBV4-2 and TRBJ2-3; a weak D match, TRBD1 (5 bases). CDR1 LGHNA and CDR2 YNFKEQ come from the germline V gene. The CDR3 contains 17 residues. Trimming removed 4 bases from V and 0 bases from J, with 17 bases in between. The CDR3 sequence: CASSPRSGKRSTDTQYF. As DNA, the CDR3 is TGTGCCAGCAGCCCTAGGTCAGGGAAGAGGAGCACAGATACGCAGTATTTT.

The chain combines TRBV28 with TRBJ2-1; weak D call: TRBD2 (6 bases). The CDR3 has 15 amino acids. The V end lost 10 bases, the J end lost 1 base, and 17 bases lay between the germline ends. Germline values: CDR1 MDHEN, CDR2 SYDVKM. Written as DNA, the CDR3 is TGTGCCACCTGGAGCAGGGCGGGATCCTACAATGAGCAGTTCTTC. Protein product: CATWSRAGSYNEQFF.

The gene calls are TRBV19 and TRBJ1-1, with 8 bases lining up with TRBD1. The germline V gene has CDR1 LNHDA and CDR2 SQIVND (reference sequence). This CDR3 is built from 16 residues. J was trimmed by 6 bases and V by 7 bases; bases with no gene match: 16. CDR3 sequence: CASILRIGQGVPEAFF. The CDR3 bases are TGTGCCAGTATTCTGCGAATCGGACAGGGAGTCCCTGAAGCTTTCTTT.

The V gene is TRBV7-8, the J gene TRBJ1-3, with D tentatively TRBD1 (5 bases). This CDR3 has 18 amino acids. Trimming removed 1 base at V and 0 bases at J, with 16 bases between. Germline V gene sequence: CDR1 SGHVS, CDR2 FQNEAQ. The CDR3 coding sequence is TGTGCCAGCAGCTTAGGGGGTCTAGGTAGGGGCTCTGGAAACACCATATATTTT. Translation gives CASSLGGLGRGSGNTIYF.

CDR3 in amino acids: CASSPRPLQGAIGYTF. CDR3 sequence (DNA): TGTGCCAGTAGTCCGCGCCCCTTACAGGGGGCGATTGGCTACACCTTC. J is TRBJ1-2 and V is TRBV19; 9 bases map to TRBD1. The CDR3 is 16 residues long. Trimming at V came to 5 bases and at J to 7 bases, leaving 14 bases not matched to a gene. CDR1 and CDR2 from the germline V gene are LNHDA and SQIVND (reference sequence).

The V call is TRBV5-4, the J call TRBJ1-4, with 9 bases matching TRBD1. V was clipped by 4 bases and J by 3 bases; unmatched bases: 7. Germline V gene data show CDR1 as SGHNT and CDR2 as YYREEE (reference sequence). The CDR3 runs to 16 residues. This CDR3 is CASSDRGNRANEKLFF. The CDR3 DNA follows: TGTGCCAGCAGCGACAGGGGGAATAGGGCTAATGAAAAACTGTTTTTT.

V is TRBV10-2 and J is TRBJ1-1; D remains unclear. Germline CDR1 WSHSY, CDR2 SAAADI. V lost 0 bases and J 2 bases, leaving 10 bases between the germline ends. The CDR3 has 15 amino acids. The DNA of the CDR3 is TGCGCCAGCAGTGAGTCGCCGGCAGCCAACACTGAAGCTTTCTTT. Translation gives CASSESPAANTEAFF.

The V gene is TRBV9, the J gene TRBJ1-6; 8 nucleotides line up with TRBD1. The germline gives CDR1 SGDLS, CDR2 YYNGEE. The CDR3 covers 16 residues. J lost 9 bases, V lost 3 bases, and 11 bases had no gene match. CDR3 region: CASSDGMDRASSPLHF. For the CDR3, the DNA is TGTGCCAGCAGCGATGGGATGGACAGGGCTAGTTCACCCCTCCACTTT.

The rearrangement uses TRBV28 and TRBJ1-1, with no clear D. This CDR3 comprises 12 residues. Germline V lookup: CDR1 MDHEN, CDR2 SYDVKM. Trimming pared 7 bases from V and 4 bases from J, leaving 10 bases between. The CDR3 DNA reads TGTGCCAGCACCCCGCGGGGCACTGAAGCTTTCTTT. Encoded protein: CASTPRGTEAFF. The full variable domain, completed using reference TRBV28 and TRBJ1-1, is DVKVTQSSRYLVKRTGEKVFLECVQDMDHENMFWYRQDPGLGLRLIYFSYDVKMKEKGDIPEGYSVSREKKERFSLILESASTNQTSMYLCASTPRGTEAFFGQGTRLTVV.